Listed below are T cell receptor beta chains from one sample, sequenced in a study of blood T cell repertoires in COVID-19. Assay used: immunoSEQ multiplex PCR; TCRdb lists only in-frame clones, some missing. The table records 200,000 to 250,000 clones, roughly 80% of them present only once. The material sequenced was peripheral blood. All receptors come from a woman in her sixties or seventies with active or convalescent COVID-19. Each CDR3 is given with its conserved first and last residue. D genes are given only for firm matches. The size field is filled for only some rows; it gives once, few, many or a size class.

d_call: TRBD2; j_call: TRBJ2-5; clone_size: NA; v_call: TRBV5-4; cdr3_nt: TGTGCCAGCAGTACGACTAGCGGGGGATGGGAGACCCAGTACTTC; cdr3_aa: CASSTTSGGWETQYF
d_call: TRBD2; j_call: TRBJ2-2; clone_size: NA; v_call: TRBV4-2; cdr3_nt: TGTGCCAGCAGCCAGCAAACACGTAGCGGGAGAACCGGGGAGCTGTTTTTT; cdr3_aa: CASSQQTRSGRTGELFF
d_call: NA; j_call: TRBJ2-3; clone_size: NA; v_call: TRBV19; cdr3_nt: TGTGCCAGTAGTATAGGAGTAGCCCGCACAGATACGCAGTATTTT; cdr3_aa: CASSIGVARTDTQYF
d_call: NA; j_call: TRBJ2-5; clone_size: NA; v_call: TRBV14; cdr3_nt: TGTGCCAGCAGCCAAGCGAGGCGCTCGGGGACCCAGTACTTC; cdr3_aa: CASSQARRSGTQYF
d_call: NA; j_call: TRBJ1-6; clone_size: NA; v_call: TRBV19; cdr3_nt: TGTGCCAGTAGTGCCGCGAAAGATAATTCACCCCTCCACTTT; cdr3_aa: CASSAAKDNSPLHF
d_call: TRBD2; j_call: TRBJ2-1; clone_size: NA; v_call: TRBV4-2; cdr3_nt: TGTGCCAGCAGCCATGACCGGGACTACCGCTACAATGAGCAGTTCTTC; cdr3_aa: CASSHDRDYRYNEQFF
d_call: TRBD1; j_call: TRBJ1-1; clone_size: NA; v_call: TRBV10-3; cdr3_nt: TGTGCCATCAGTGAAGACAGGGGTGCTGAAGCTTTCTTT; cdr3_aa: CAISEDRGAEAFF
d_call: NA; j_call: TRBJ2-1; clone_size: NA; v_call: TRBV3-1/TRBV3-2; cdr3_nt: TGTGCCAGCAGCCTGGGGGGATGGGCGGAGTACAATGAGCAGTTCTTC; cdr3_aa: CASSLGGWAEYNEQFF
d_call: NA; j_call: TRBJ2-7; clone_size: few; v_call: TRBV3-1/TRBV3-2; cdr3_nt: TGTGCCAGCAGCCCTAGACAGCACTACGAGCAGTACTTC; cdr3_aa: CASSPRQHYEQYF
d_call: TRBD2; j_call: TRBJ2-3; clone_size: NA; v_call: TRBV2; cdr3_nt: TGTGCCAGCATGGCTAGCGGGACACACAGGTATACGCAGTATTTT; cdr3_aa: CASMASGTHRYTQYF
d_call: NA; j_call: TRBJ1-1; clone_size: NA; v_call: TRBV7-8; cdr3_nt: TGTGCCAGCAGCTACACAGGGATCACTGAAGCTTTCTTT; cdr3_aa: CASSYTGITEAFF
d_call: NA; j_call: TRBJ1-5; clone_size: NA; v_call: TRBV9; cdr3_nt: TGTGCCAGCAGCGTAGCAGGTGGGGCAGGGCAGCCCCAGCATTTT; cdr3_aa: CASSVAGGAGQPQHF
d_call: NA; j_call: TRBJ2-7; clone_size: NA; v_call: TRBV18; cdr3_nt: TGTGCCAGCTCACGTGAGGGATCCCGCTACGAGCAGTACTTC; cdr3_aa: CASSREGSRYEQYF
d_call: TRBD2; j_call: TRBJ2-3; clone_size: NA; v_call: TRBV11-2; cdr3_nt: TGTGCCAGCAGCTTAGTACTAGCGGGCGCAGATACGCAGTATTTT; cdr3_aa: CASSLVLAGADTQYF
d_call: NA; j_call: TRBJ1-2; clone_size: NA; v_call: TRBV6-5; cdr3_nt: TGTGCCAGCAGTGACTCGACAGGCGGCTACACCTTC; cdr3_aa: CASSDSTGGYTF
d_call: NA; j_call: TRBJ1-2; clone_size: few; v_call: TRBV4-1; cdr3_nt: TGCGCCAGCAGCCAAGATCCCTCCCGGGTGGCCGGCTACACCTTC; cdr3_aa: CASSQDPSRVAGYTF
d_call: NA; j_call: TRBJ2-3; clone_size: NA; v_call: TRBV6-5; cdr3_nt: TGTGCCAGCAGCGAGACTAGTGGGGGAAATACGCAGTATTTT; cdr3_aa: CASSETSGGNTQYF
d_call: NA; j_call: TRBJ2-3; clone_size: few; v_call: TRBV30; cdr3_nt: TGTGCCCTAGTTCGGAGGGACGGGACAGATACGCAGTATTTT; cdr3_aa: CALVRRDGTDTQYF
d_call: TRBD2; j_call: TRBJ2-1; clone_size: NA; v_call: TRBV7-3; cdr3_nt: TGTGCCAGCAGCCTCGGGACTAGCGATTACAATGAGCAGTTCTTC; cdr3_aa: CASSLGTSDYNEQFF
d_call: TRBD1; j_call: TRBJ2-5; clone_size: NA; v_call: TRBV7-6; cdr3_nt: TGTGCCAGCAGACTGGGACAGGGGCAAGAGACCCAGTACTTC; cdr3_aa: CASRLGQGQETQYF
d_call: NA; j_call: TRBJ2-1; clone_size: NA; v_call: TRBV7-7; cdr3_nt: TGTGCTAGCAGCTTAGGTGGAGACTACAATGAGCAGTTCTTC; cdr3_aa: CASSLGGDYNEQFF
d_call: NA; j_call: TRBJ2-5; clone_size: NA; v_call: TRBV12-5; cdr3_nt: TGTGCTAGTGGTTCCTCCATAGCGGTTGACCAAGAGACCCAGTACTTC; cdr3_aa: CASGSSIAVDQETQYF
d_call: NA; j_call: TRBJ2-5; clone_size: NA; v_call: TRBV5-4; cdr3_nt: TGTGCCAGCAGCTTGGAAGGGGCCGGGGAGACCCAGTACTTC; cdr3_aa: CASSLEGAGETQYF
d_call: NA; j_call: TRBJ1-4; clone_size: NA; v_call: TRBV4-2; cdr3_nt: TGTGCCAGCAGCCAGGATTCGACAGGCCCTAGGGAAAAACTGTTTTTT; cdr3_aa: CASSQDSTGPREKLFF
d_call: TRBD2; j_call: TRBJ2-1; clone_size: once; v_call: TRBV7-2; cdr3_nt: TGTGCCAGCAGCTTGGTGGGAGGGTTATCCTACAATGAGCAGTTCTTC; cdr3_aa: CASSLVGGLSYNEQFF
d_call: TRBD1; j_call: TRBJ2-7; clone_size: NA; v_call: TRBV5-4; cdr3_nt: TGTGCCAGCAGCTTAGGGGGCCCTGGGGAGCAGTACTTC; cdr3_aa: CASSLGGPGEQYF
d_call: NA; j_call: TRBJ1-2; clone_size: NA; v_call: TRBV15; cdr3_nt: TGTGCCACCAGCAGGAGGGGAGGGTCTCCCTATGGCTACACCTTC; cdr3_aa: CATSRRGGSPYGYTF
d_call: TRBD2; j_call: TRBJ2-3; clone_size: NA; v_call: TRBV6-5; cdr3_nt: TGTGCCAGCAGTTACAACCGGGGGGGGGCCGATTATACGCAGTATTTT; cdr3_aa: CASSYNRGGADYTQYF
d_call: NA; j_call: TRBJ1-3; clone_size: NA; v_call: TRBV6-5; cdr3_nt: TGTGCCAGCACCCTGGGAGGGCCTGGAAACACCATATATTTT; cdr3_aa: CASTLGGPGNTIYF
d_call: NA; j_call: TRBJ2-7; clone_size: NA; v_call: TRBV3-1/TRBV3-2; cdr3_nt: TGTGCCAGCAGCCAAGAGAGTCAGCAGTACTTC; cdr3_aa: CASSQESQQYF
d_call: NA; j_call: TRBJ1-4; clone_size: NA; v_call: TRBV10-3; cdr3_nt: TGTGCCATCAGTGAGTCGAACCCGGCTGAGGGTCGTGAAAAACTGTTTTTT; cdr3_aa: CAISESNPAEGREKLFF
d_call: NA; j_call: TRBJ2-1; clone_size: NA; v_call: TRBV10-2; cdr3_nt: TGCGCCAGCAGTGATCGAGCGGACTACGGCAGAGGGCAGTTCTTC; cdr3_aa: CASSDRADYGRGQFF
d_call: NA; j_call: TRBJ2-1; clone_size: few; v_call: TRBV29-1; cdr3_nt: TGCAGCGTTGAAGATAGGACCGGGACACTTTCCTACAATGAGCAGTTCTTC; cdr3_aa: CSVEDRTGTLSYNEQFF
d_call: TRBD1; j_call: TRBJ2-3; clone_size: NA; v_call: TRBV12-5; cdr3_nt: TGTGCTAGTGGTGACAGGGGAACGCGGGCTGATACGCAGTATTTT; cdr3_aa: CASGDRGTRADTQYF
d_call: NA; j_call: TRBJ1-6; clone_size: NA; v_call: TRBV21-1; cdr3_nt: TGTGCCAGCAGCAAAGAAATTAGGGGCCTACCCTATAATTCACCCCTCCACTTT; cdr3_aa: CASSKEIRGLPYNSPLHF
d_call: TRBD2; j_call: TRBJ2-1; clone_size: NA; v_call: TRBV5-1; cdr3_nt: TGCGCCAGCAGTAGCGGGACCGCTAACAATGAGCAGTTCTTC; cdr3_aa: CASSSGTANNEQFF
d_call: TRBD2; j_call: TRBJ2-7; clone_size: few; v_call: TRBV6-2/TRBV6-3; cdr3_nt: TGTGCCAGCAGCACATCGACTAGCGGCTCCTACGAGCAGTACTTC; cdr3_aa: CASSTSTSGSYEQYF
d_call: NA; j_call: TRBJ2-1; clone_size: NA; v_call: TRBV9; cdr3_nt: TGTGCCAGCAGCGTAGTCGACTACTCCTACAATGAGCAGTTCTTC; cdr3_aa: CASSVVDYSYNEQFF
d_call: NA; j_call: TRBJ2-1; clone_size: NA; v_call: TRBV29-1; cdr3_nt: TGCAGCGTCCTGAGCTCCTACAATGAGCAGTTCTTC; cdr3_aa: CSVLSSYNEQFF
d_call: TRBD2; j_call: TRBJ2-2; clone_size: NA; v_call: TRBV9; cdr3_nt: TGTGCCAGCAGCCCGAGACTAGCGGGGCCCAACACCGGGGAGCTGTTTTTT; cdr3_aa: CASSPRLAGPNTGELFF
d_call: TRBD1; j_call: TRBJ2-2; clone_size: once; v_call: TRBV27; cdr3_nt: TGTGCCAGCAGTTTACGACGGTCGGGACAGGGGCGTTCCGGGGAGCTGTTTTTT; cdr3_aa: CASSLRRSGQGRSGELFF
d_call: NA; j_call: TRBJ2-7; clone_size: NA; v_call: TRBV11-2; cdr3_nt: TGTGCCAGCAGCCGGTTAACAGGGGGAGGGCTATACGAGCAGTACTTC; cdr3_aa: CASSRLTGGGLYEQYF
d_call: NA; j_call: TRBJ1-1; clone_size: NA; v_call: TRBV14; cdr3_nt: TGTGCCAGCAGCCAAGATGGGGAGGCGATGAACACTGAAGCTTTCTTT; cdr3_aa: CASSQDGEAMNTEAFF
d_call: NA; j_call: TRBJ1-6; clone_size: NA; v_call: TRBV14; cdr3_nt: TGTGCCAGCAGCCGTCCGGGACAATTAAATAATTCACCCCTCCACTTT; cdr3_aa: CASSRPGQLNNSPLHF
d_call: TRBD1; j_call: TRBJ1-6; clone_size: NA; v_call: TRBV5-1; cdr3_nt: TGCGCCAGCAGCCCAAGGACAGGGCGTTATAATTCACCCCTCCACTTT; cdr3_aa: CASSPRTGRYNSPLHF
d_call: TRBD2; j_call: TRBJ2-3; clone_size: NA; v_call: TRBV2; cdr3_nt: TGTGCCAGCAGTGGGACTAGCGGGCAAAGCACAGATACGCAGTATTTT; cdr3_aa: CASSGTSGQSTDTQYF
d_call: NA; j_call: TRBJ2-3; clone_size: NA; v_call: TRBV18; cdr3_nt: TGTGCCAGCTCACCACGTGTCTTGCGGACAGAAACCACAGATACGCAGTATTTT; cdr3_aa: CASSPRVLRTETTDTQYF
d_call: NA; j_call: TRBJ1-1; clone_size: NA; v_call: TRBV29-1; cdr3_nt: TGCAGCGTTGAGACAGCCCTTGAAGCTTTCTTT; cdr3_aa: CSVETALEAFF
d_call: NA; j_call: TRBJ1-1; clone_size: NA; v_call: TRBV3-1/TRBV3-2; cdr3_nt: TGTGCCAGCAGCCCCCGGGGGACGACGAACACTGAAGCTTTCTTT; cdr3_aa: CASSPRGTTNTEAFF
d_call: TRBD2; j_call: TRBJ2-7; clone_size: few; v_call: TRBV3-1/TRBV3-2; cdr3_nt: TGTGCCAGCAGCCAACTAGCGGGGTTCGAGCAGTACTTC; cdr3_aa: CASSQLAGFEQYF
d_call: TRBD1; j_call: TRBJ2-5; clone_size: NA; v_call: TRBV5-1; cdr3_nt: TGCGCCAGCAGCTTGGAGGGGACAGGGGCGGGAGAGACCCAGTACTTC; cdr3_aa: CASSLEGTGAGETQYF
d_call: NA; j_call: TRBJ2-1; clone_size: NA; v_call: TRBV5-1; cdr3_nt: TGCGCCAGCACCATGGGGCCCAACAATGAGCAGTTCTTC; cdr3_aa: CASTMGPNNEQFF
d_call: TRBD2; j_call: TRBJ2-7; clone_size: NA; v_call: TRBV5-1; cdr3_nt: TGCGCCAGCAGCTTGGTCAGCGGGGCCTTCTCCTACGAGCAGTACTTC; cdr3_aa: CASSLVSGAFSYEQYF
d_call: TRBD1; j_call: TRBJ2-1; clone_size: once; v_call: TRBV6-5; cdr3_nt: TGTGCCAGCAGTTCCCGCCGGGACAGGGCTTACAATGAGCAGTTCTTC; cdr3_aa: CASSSRRDRAYNEQFF
d_call: TRBD2; j_call: TRBJ2-1; clone_size: NA; v_call: TRBV4-1; cdr3_nt: TGCGCCAGCAGCCAAGACCAACTAGCGGGGGCCAGCTACAATGAGCAGTTCTTC; cdr3_aa: CASSQDQLAGASYNEQFF
d_call: TRBD2; j_call: TRBJ2-7; clone_size: NA; v_call: TRBV7-6; cdr3_nt: TGTGCCAGCTTGGGAGGGAGGTTTCGTCGTCCTTCCTACGAGCAGTACTTC; cdr3_aa: CASLGGRFRRPSYEQYF
d_call: NA; j_call: TRBJ2-1; clone_size: NA; v_call: TRBV30; cdr3_nt: TGTGCCTGGAGTGGACTAGTAAGCTACAATGAGCAGTTCTTC; cdr3_aa: CAWSGLVSYNEQFF